The 9 T cell receptor beta chains below all came from one sample that was sequenced in a study of CD8+CD57+ T cells in acquired aplastic anemia. Genomic DNA, the template, was used for profiling of the TCR beta VDJ and CDR3. One entry per CDR3 protein results from TCRdb running MiXCR on the reads. The sample consists of roughly 300,000 distinct CDR3 sequences, 56% of them appearing once. Sequencing was done on a sample of sorted CD4+, CD8+, or CD8+CD57+ T cells (not recorded which) from PBMCs. The origin of the receptors is a human donor with severe aplastic anemia or a healthy control (not recorded which).

This clonotype has a count of ten or more. The rearrangement joins TRBV5-6 to TRBJ1-5, with D unclear. V lost 4 bases to trimming and J lost 1 base, with 9 bases between them. CDR3 size: 14 residues. The germline gives CDR1 SGHDT, CDR2 YYEEEE. The CDR3, as DNA: TGTGCCAGCAGCCCAGCGGCCAGCAATCAGCCCCAGCATTTT. Its translation: CASSPAASNQPQHF. Looking up the rest from reference TRBV5-6 and TRBJ1-5 gives the full variable domain: DAGVTQSPTHLIKTRGQQVTLRCSPKSGHDTVSWYQQALGQGPQFIFQYYEEEERQRGNFPDRFSGHQFPNYSSELNVNALLLGDSALYLCASSPAASNQPQHFGDGTRLSIL.

The chain carries TRBV7-9 and TRBJ2-3; D is uncertain. CDR1 and CDR2 from the germline V gene are SEHNR and FQNEAQ (reference sequence). The CDR3 runs 10 residues. CDR3 coding DNA: TGTGGGAGCAGCTTAGATACGCAGTATTTT. Translating gives CGSSLDTQYF.

This clonotype was picked up many times. The chain joins TRBV6-2 or TRBV6-3 to TRBJ2-6; D gene uncertain. CDR1 is MNHEY and CDR2 is SVGEGT in the germline V gene. The V end lost 8 bases, the J end lost 4 bases, and 15 bases lay between the germline ends. The CDR3 consists of 15 residues. CDR3 DNA sequence: TGTGCCAGCCAATCCAGGCTGGGGGGGGCCAACGTCCTGACTTTC. It is translated as CASQSRLGGANVLTF.

In regard to this clonotype: A read error may produce the germline difference seen at one junction end. The chain joins TRBV5-1 to TRBJ2-6, with unresolved D. CDR3 length equals 12 residues. The V gene's germline CDR1 is SGHRS and CDR2 YFSETQ. For the CDR3, the DNA is TGCGCCAGCAGCTTGGGTCCAGACACTGAAGCTTTC. It specifies CASSLGPDTEAF.

The chain employs TRBV28 and TRBJ1-5; 7 bases line up with TRBD1. The V segment lost 6 bases and the J segment 5 bases; nucleotides outside the gene matches: 7. The germline V gene has CDR1 MDHEN and CDR2 SYDVKM. This CDR3 has 14 amino acids. The CDR3 DNA reads TGTGCCAGCAGATCCGGGACAGACTATCAGCCCCAGCATTTT. Translated, it gives CASRSGTDYQPQHF.

This chain joins TRBV4-1 and TRBJ2-7; 7 bases match TRBD1. The CDR3 length is 14 residues. The trim removed 3 bases at V and 9 bases at J, leaving 11 bases unmatched. Germline V CDR1 and CDR2: MGHRA, YSYEKL. CDR3 loop: CASSQTWTGGVQYF. The CDR3 region has the DNA TGCGCCAGCAGCCAGACGTGGACAGGAGGAGTGCAGTACTTC.

The V call is TRBV7-7, the J call TRBJ2-1, with no clear D. The germline gives CDR1 SSHAT, CDR2 FNYEAQ (reference sequence). CDR3 length equals 12 residues. The V end lost 5 bases, the J end lost 7 bases, and 9 bases lay between the germline ends. The CDR3 loop reads CASSHNMNEQFF. The CDR3 coding sequence is TGTGCCAGCAGCCACAATATGAATGAGCAGTTCTTC.

This clonotype was counted at least ten times. The chain recombines TRBV5-1 with TRBJ2-3; D may be TRBD1 (5 bases). Trimming cost V 4 bases and J 0 bases, with 18 bases left between them. The CDR3 has 17 residues. CDR1 is SGHRS, CDR2 YFSETQ, per germline. The CDR3 loop is CASSKKDWQGSTDTQYF. CDR3 DNA sequence: TGCGCCAGCAGCAAGAAAGATTGGCAGGGTAGCACAGATACGCAGTATTTT.

This chain uses TRBV5-1 with TRBJ2-1; either TRBD1 or TRBD2 may supply D (5 bases each). The germline V and J ends were trimmed by 0 bases and 5 bases, with 15 bases remaining between them. This CDR3 comprises 16 residues. Per germline, CDR1 SGHRS and CDR2 YFSETQ. This chain's CDR3 is CASSLDIGTLNNEQFF. Here the CDR3 DNA reads TGCGCCAGCAGCTTGGATATTGGGACCTTGAACAATGAGCAGTTCTTC. Variable domain in full (rest from reference TRBV5-1 and TRBJ2-1): KAGVTQTPRYLIKTRGQQVTLSCSPISGHRSVSWYQQTPGQGLQFLFEYFSETQRNKGNFPGRFSGRQFSNSRSEMNVSTLELGDSALYLCASSLDIGTLNNEQFFGPGTRLTVL.